This T cell receptor (beta chain) is from a study of cytomegalovirus exposure and HLA in healthy donors. Regarding this clone: Its antigen is unidentified.

60 Vbeta and 13 Jbeta primers were used in PCR. This table comes from immunoSEQ multiplex PCR, and its TCRdb copy is limited to in-frame clones, with some not included. The table includes roughly 150,000 clones, about 82% detected once. The germline V gene encodes CDR1 MNHEY and CDR2 SVGAGI. J was trimmed by 3 bases and V by 5 bases; bases with no gene match: 7. The CDR3 extends over 15 amino acids. Study outcomes and limitations: Previous analysis showed most TCR beta V segments were productive about 87% or about 30% of the time. TCR beta chains numbering some 150 were designated cytomegalovirus-associated. Most TCRs appeared rarely, but some public TCRs recurred in many donors.

The V and J genes are TRBV6-5 and TRBJ2-7, with 10 bases fitting TRBD2. The source is a male donor in good health and CMV-seronegative. The specimen sequenced was PBMCs. The CDR3 bases are TGTGCCAGCAGTGCATTGCCTAGCGGGAGCTACGAGCAGTACTTC. Translated: CASSALPSGSYEQYF.